These T cell receptor beta chains were read from a single sample in a study of control samples from healthy donors and cancer patients. Sequenced by immunoSEQ multiplex PCR; TCRdb stores in-frame clones only, minus some. The profile shows 45,000 to 60,000 clones, about nine tenths of them singletons. Sequencing input: PBMCs. These receptors all stem from a man in his fifties or sixties with head and neck cancer. CDR3s leave out the opening cysteine and the closing phenylalanine or tryptophan.

CDR3 length	V gene	CDR3 protein
11	TRBV7-2	ASSYRGGETQY
13	TRBV7-9	ASSLALGVPYEQY
13	TRBV19	ASSGRGVRVDTQY
13	TRBV29-1	SVDPVLLAEETQY
13	TRBV6-2/TRBV6-3	ASTPQGLYNSPLH
16	TRBV21-1	ASSKVGGRGGNTGELF
12	TRBV27	ASSSRVGAYEQY
14	TRBV5-4	ASSSPRSQGGYGYT
11	TRBV30	AWSRTGGEKLF
13	TRBV5-1	ASSTDRGQASPLH
12	TRBV7-2	ASSLSARQETQY
12	TRBV30	AWARGQDNSPLH
12	TRBV5-5	ASREGLLTYEQY
17	TRBV28	ASSFLFRRAGSGNQPQH
9	TRBV2	ASSIQETQY
17	TRBV18	ASSPPIGTSARSGNTIY
11	TRBV18	ASSPGDGSPLH
13	TRBV28	ASSVGDRDYSPLH
12	TRBV29-1	SVEVTGAGNTIY
12	TRBV6-5	ASSRDRDKNTIY
10	TRBV7-8	ASSSDNYEQY
15	TRBV10-3	AISESIGRKGSYGYT
13	TRBV5-8	ASSFPTARTDTQY
11	TRBV2	ASSEAPRGEAF
11	TRBV18	ASSPELSYEQY
13	TRBV6-5	ASSRRQGGYYGYT
11	TRBV12-5	ASGTGQGSEQF
12	TRBV7-9	ASSPTSRDGEAF
11	TRBV2	ASSGNPNQPQH
12	TRBV28	ASSRDRVRDTQY
20	TRBV23-1	ASSQRGNRPGQDLSSSYEQY
13	TRBV28	ASSLGQGRHYGYT
11	TRBV7-3	ASSLNPGTQQY
11	TRBV10-3	AINPGARSGYT
13	TRBV6-1	ASSEWGARVPSQY
14	TRBV4-1	ASSQEGGQAIEKLF
14	TRBV7-2	ASPRGHRDPKDGYT
11	TRBV3-1/TRBV3-2	ASSRDREYEQY
9	TRBV28	ASSAFYEQY
17	TRBV5-1	ASSYPPGGGTSGANVLT
12	TRBV9	ASSRQGIPEKLF